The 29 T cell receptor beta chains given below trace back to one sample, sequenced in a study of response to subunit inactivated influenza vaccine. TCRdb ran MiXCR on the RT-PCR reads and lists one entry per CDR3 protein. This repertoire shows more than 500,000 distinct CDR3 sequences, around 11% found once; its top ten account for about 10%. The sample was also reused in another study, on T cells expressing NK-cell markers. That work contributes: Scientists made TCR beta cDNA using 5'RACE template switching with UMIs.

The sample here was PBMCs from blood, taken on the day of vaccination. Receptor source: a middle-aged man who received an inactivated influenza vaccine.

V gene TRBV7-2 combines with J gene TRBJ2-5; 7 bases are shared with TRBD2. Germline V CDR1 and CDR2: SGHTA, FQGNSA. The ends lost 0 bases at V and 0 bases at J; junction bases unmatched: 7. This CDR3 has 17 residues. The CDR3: CASSLARRGMYQETQYF. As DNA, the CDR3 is TGTGCCAGCAGCTTAGCGAGGCGGGGGATGTACCAAGAGACCCAGTACTTC.

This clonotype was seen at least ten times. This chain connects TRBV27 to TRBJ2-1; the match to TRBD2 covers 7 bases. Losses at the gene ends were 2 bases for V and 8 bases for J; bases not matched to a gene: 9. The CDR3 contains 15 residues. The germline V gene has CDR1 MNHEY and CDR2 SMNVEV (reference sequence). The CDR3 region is CASSLLAGVGDEQFF. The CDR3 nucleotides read TGTGCCAGCAGTTTACTTGCGGGAGTGGGCGATGAGCAGTTCTTC.

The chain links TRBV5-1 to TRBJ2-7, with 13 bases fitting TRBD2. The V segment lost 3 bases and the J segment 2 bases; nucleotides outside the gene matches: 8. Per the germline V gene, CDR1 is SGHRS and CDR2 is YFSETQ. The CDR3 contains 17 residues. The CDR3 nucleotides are TGCGCCAGCAGCTGGACTAGCGGGAGAGAACTTACCTACGAGCAGTACTTC. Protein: CASSWTSGRELTYEQYF.

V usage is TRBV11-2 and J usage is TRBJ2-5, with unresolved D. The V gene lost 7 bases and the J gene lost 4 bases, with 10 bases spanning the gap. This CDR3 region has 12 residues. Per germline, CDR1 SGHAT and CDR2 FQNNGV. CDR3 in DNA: TGTGCCAGCACCCCCTCCGGAGAGACCCAGTACTTC. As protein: CASTPSGETQYF.

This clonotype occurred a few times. The CDR3 sequence is CASSHGDSPFQETQYF. The CDR3 nucleotides are TGTGCCAGCAGCCATGGGGACAGCCCTTTCCAAGAGACCCAGTACTTC. The V and J genes are TRBV4-2 and TRBJ2-5, with 7 bases identical to TRBD1. The CDR3 is made up of 16 amino acids. The V segment lost 3 bases and the J segment 1 base; nucleotides outside the gene matches: 8. Germline V CDR1 and CDR2: LGHNA, YNFKEQ.

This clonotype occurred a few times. DNA for the CDR3: TGTGCCAGCAGCCTCGGGGGGAGGCAGTTCTTC. It specifies CASSLGGRQFF. V gene TRBV11-2 combines with J gene TRBJ2-1, with 7 bases lining up with TRBD2. Per germline, CDR1 SGHAT and CDR2 FQNNGV. J was trimmed by 12 bases and V by 5 bases; bases with no gene match: 4. This CDR3 is 11 amino acids long.

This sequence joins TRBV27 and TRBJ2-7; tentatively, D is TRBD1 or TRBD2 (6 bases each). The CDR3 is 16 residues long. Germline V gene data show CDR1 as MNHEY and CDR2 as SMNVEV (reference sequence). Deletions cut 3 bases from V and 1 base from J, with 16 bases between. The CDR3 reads CASSFGIGGRSYEQYF. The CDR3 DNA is TGTGCCAGCAGTTTCGGGATAGGGGGGCGATCCTACGAGCAGTACTTC.

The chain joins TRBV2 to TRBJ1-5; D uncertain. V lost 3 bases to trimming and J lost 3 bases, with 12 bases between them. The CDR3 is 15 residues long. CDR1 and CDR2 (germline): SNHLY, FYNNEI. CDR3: CASSERGAFNQPQHF. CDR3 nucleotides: TGTGCCAGCAGTGAGAGAGGCGCCTTCAATCAGCCCCAGCATTTT.

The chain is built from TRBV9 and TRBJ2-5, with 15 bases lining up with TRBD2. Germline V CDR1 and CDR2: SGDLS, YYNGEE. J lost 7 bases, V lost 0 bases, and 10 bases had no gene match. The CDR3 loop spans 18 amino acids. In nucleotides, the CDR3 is TGTGCCAGCAGCGTAGATGGGACTAGCGGGAGGTCCCTCTTGACCCAGTACTTC. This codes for CASSVDGTSGRSLLTQYF.

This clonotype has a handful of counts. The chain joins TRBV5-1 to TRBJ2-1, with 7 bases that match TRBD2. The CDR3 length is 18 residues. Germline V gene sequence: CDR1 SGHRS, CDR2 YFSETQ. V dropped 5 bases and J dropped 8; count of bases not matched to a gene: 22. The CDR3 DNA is TGCGCCAGCAGTCAAGGCCCGACTAGCCGGTTTGTGGGCGATGAGCAGTTCTTC. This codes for CASSQGPTSRFVGDEQFF.

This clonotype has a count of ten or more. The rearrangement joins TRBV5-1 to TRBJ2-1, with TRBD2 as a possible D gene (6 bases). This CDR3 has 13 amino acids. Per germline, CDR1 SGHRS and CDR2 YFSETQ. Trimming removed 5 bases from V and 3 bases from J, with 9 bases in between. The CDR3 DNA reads TGCGCCAGCAGTCCGGGGGTCTACAATGAGCAGTTCTTC. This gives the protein CASSPGVYNEQFF.

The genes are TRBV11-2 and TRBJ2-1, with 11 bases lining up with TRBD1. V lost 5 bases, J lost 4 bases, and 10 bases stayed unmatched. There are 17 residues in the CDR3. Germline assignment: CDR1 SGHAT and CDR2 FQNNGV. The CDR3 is CASSPPRRDRGYNEQFF. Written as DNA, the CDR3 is TGTGCCAGCAGCCCCCCCCGCCGGGACAGGGGGTACAATGAGCAGTTCTTC.

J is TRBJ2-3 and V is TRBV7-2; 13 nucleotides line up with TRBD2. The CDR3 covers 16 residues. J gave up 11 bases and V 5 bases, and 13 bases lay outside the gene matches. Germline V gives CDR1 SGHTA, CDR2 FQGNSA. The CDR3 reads CASSPGLAGTTGGQYF. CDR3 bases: TGTGCCAGCAGCCCGGGACTAGCGGGAACCACAGGTGGGCAGTATTTT.

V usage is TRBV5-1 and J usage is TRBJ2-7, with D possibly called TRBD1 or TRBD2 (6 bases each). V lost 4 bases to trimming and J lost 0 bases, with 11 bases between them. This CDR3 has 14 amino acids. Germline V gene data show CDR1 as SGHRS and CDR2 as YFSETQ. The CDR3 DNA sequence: TGCGCCAGCAGCGGGGGGCACAGCTCCTACGAGCAGTACTTC. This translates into CASSGGHSSYEQYF.

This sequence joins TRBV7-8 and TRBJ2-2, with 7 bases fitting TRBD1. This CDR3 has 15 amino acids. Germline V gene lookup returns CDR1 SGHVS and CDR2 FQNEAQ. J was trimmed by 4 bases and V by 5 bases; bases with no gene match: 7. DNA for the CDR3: TGTGCCAGCAGCATCCGGGACAGACCCACCGGGGAGCTGTTTTTT. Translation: CASSIRDRPTGELFF.

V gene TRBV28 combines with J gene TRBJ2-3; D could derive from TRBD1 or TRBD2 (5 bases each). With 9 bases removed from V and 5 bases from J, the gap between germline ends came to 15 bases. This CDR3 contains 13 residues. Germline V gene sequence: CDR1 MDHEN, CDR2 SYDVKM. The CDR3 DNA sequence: TGTGCCAGTCGGGGCCCCCTGGGAGATACGCAGTATTTT. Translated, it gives CASRGPLGDTQYF.

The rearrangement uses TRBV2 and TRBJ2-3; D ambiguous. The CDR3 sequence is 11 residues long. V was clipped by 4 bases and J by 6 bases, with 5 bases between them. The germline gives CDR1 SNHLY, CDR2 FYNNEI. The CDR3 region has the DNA TGTGCCAGCAGTGCTTTGGATACGCAGTATTTT. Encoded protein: CASSALDTQYF.

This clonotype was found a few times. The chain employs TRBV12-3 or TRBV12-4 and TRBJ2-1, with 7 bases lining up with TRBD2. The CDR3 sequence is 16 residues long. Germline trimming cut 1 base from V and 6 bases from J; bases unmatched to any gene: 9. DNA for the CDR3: TGTGCCAGCAGTTTAGAGCGGACTTGGGGGGGCAATGAGCAGTTCTTC. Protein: CASSLERTWGGNEQFF.

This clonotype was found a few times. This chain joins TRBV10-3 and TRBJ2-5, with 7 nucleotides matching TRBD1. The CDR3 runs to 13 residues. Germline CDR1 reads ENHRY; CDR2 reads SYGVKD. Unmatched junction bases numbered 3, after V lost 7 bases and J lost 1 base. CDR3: CAINTGVQETQYF. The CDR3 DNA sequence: TGTGCCATCAATACAGGGGTCCAAGAGACCCAGTACTTC.

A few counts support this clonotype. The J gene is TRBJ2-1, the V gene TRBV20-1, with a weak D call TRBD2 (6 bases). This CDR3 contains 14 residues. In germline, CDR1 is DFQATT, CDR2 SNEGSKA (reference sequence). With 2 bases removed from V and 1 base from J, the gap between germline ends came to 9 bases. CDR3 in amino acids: CSARTGESYNEQFF. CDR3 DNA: TGCAGTGCTAGAACGGGGGAGTCCTACAATGAGCAGTTCTTC.

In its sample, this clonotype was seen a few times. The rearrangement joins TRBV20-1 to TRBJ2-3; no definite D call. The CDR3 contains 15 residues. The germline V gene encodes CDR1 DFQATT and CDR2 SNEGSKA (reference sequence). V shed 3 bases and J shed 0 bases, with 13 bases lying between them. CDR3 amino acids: CSASMDLSSTDTQYF. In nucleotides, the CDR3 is TGCAGTGCTAGCATGGACCTATCTAGCACAGATACGCAGTATTTT.

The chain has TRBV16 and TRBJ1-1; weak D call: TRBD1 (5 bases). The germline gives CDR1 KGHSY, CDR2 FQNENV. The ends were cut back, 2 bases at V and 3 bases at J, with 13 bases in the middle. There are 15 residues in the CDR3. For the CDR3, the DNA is TGTGCCAGCAGCCAAACGGAAGGGGCCTACACTGAAGCTTTCTTT. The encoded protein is CASSQTEGAYTEAFF.

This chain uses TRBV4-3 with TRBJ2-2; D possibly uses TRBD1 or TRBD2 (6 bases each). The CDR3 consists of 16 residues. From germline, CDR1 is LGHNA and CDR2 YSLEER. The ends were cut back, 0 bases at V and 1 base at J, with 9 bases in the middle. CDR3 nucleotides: TGCGCCAGCAGCCAAGAGGAGGGGGGGAACACCGGGGAGCTGTTTTTT. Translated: CASSQEEGGNTGELFF.

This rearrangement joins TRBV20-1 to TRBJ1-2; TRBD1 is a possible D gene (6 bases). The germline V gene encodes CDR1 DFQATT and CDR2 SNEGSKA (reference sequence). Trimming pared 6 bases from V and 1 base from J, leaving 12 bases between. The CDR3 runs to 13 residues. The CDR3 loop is CSAGGQVNYGYTF. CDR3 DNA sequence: TGCAGTGCCGGGGGACAAGTTAACTATGGCTACACCTTC.

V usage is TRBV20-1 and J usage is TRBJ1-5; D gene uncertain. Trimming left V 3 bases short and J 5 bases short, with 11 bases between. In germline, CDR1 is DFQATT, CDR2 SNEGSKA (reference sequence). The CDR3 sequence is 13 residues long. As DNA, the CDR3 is TGCAGTGCTAGCCCGGAGGTTGATCAGCCCCAGCATTTT. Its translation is CSASPEVDQPQHF.

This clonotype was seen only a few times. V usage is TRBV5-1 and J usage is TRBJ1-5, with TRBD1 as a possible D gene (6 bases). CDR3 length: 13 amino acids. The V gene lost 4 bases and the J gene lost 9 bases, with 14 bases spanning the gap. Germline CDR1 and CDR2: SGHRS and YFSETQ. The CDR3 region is CASSAEQGWPQHF. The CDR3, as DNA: TGCGCCAGCAGCGCGGAACAGGGATGGCCCCAGCATTTT.

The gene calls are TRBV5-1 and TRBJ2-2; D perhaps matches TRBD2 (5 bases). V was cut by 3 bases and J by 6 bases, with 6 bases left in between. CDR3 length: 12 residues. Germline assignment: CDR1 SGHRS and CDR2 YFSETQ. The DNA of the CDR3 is TGCGCCAGCAGCTCAGCGGCCGGGGAGCTGTTTTTT. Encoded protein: CASSSAAGELFF.

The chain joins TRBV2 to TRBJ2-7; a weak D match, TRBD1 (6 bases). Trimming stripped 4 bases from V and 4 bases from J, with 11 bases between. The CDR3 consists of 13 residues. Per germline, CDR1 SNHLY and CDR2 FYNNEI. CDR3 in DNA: TGTGCCAGCAGTGCACAGGGAAGGTACGAGCAGTACTTC. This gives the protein CASSAQGRYEQYF.

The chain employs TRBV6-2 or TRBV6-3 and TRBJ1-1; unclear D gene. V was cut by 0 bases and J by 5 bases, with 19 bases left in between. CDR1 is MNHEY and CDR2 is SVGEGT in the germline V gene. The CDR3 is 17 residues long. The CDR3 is CASSYSRVPIKKTEAFF. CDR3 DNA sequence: TGTGCCAGCAGTTACTCCCGGGTTCCAATTAAGAAGACTGAAGCTTTCTTT.